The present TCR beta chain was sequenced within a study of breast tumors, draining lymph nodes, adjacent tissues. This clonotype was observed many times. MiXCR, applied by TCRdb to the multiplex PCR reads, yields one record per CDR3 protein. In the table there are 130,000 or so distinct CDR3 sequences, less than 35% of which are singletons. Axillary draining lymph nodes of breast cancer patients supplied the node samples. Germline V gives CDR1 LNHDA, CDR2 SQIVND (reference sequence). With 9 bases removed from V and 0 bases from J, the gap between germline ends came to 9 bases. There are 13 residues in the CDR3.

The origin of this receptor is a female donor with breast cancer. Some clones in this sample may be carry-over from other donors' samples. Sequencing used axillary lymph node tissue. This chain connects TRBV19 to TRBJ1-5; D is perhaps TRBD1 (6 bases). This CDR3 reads CASQGRSNQPQHF. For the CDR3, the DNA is TGTGCCAGCCAGGGGCGTAGCAATCAGCCCCAGCATTTT.